Following are 22 T cell receptor beta chains from one sample sequenced in a study of blood T cell repertoires in COVID-19. Data came from immunoSEQ multiplex PCR; TCRdb stores just in-frame clones and leaves some out. The sample has approximately 230,000 clones, roughly 87% seen once. The sequencing input was peripheral blood. The receptors were gathered from a man aged 18 to 35 with active or convalescent COVID-19.

The chain joins TRBV3-1 (or the pseudogene TRBV3-2) to TRBJ1-1; D gene ambiguous. This CDR3 contains 13 residues. Germline V gene lookup returns CDR1 LGHDT and CDR2 YNNKEL (reference sequence). V was cut by 1 base and J by 4 bases, with 7 bases left in between. CDR3 DNA: TGTGCCAGCAGCCAAGGAACTGGCACTGAAGCTTTCTTT. It yields the protein CASSQGTGTEAFF.

The genes are TRBV28 and TRBJ1-1, with TRBD1 identical over 9 bases. The CDR3 covers 15 residues. V was clipped by 5 bases and J by 4 bases; unmatched bases: 8. In germline, CDR1 is MDHEN, CDR2 SYDVKM. The CDR3 sequence is CASSPPRQGGTEAFF. CDR3 in DNA: TGTGCCAGCAGTCCACCCCGACAGGGGGGCACTGAAGCTTTCTTT. Full variable domain (outside the CDR3, taken from reference TRBV28 and TRBJ1-1): DVKVTQSSRYLVKRTGEKVFLECVQDMDHENMFWYRQDPGLGLRLIYFSYDVKMKEKGDIPEGYSVSREKKERFSLILESASTNQTSMYLCASSPPRQGGTEAFFGQGTRLTVV.

The genes are TRBV5-8 and TRBJ1-2; D ambiguous. This CDR3 region has 15 residues. Trimming removed 1 base from V and 4 bases from J, with 14 bases in between. CDR1 and CDR2 (germline): SGHTS, YDEGEE. CDR3 DNA: TGTGCCAGCAGCTTGATGCAGGCGATGATCTATGGCTACACCTTC. Encoded protein: CASSLMQAMIYGYTF. The whole variable domain, remainder taken from reference TRBV5-8 and TRBJ1-2, is EAGVTQSPTHLIKTRGQQATLRCSPISGHTSVYWYQQALGLGLQFLLWYDEGEERNRGNFPPRFSGRQFPNYSSELNVNALELEDSALYLCASSLMQAMIYGYTFGSGTRLTVV.

The chain uses TRBV18 and TRBJ2-3; D call uncertain. The germline V gene has CDR1 KGHSH and CDR2 LQKENI. CDR3 length: 11 residues. Trimming removed 8 bases from V and 6 bases from J, with 9 bases in between. DNA of the CDR3: TGTGCCAGCACACAACTTGATACGCAGTATTTT. As protein: CASTQLDTQYF.

This chain's CDR3 is CASSSGTGTGELFF. The CDR3 DNA sequence: TGTGCCAGCAGCTCTGGCACAGGGACCGGGGAGCTGTTTTTT. This chain uses TRBV7-8 with TRBJ2-2; TRBD1 might be the D (6 bases). Trimming shortened V by 4 bases and J by 5 bases, and 11 bases separated the two germline ends. This CDR3 region has 14 residues. The germline V gene has CDR1 SGHVS and CDR2 FQNEAQ.

The CDR3 reads CASSRQGGNQPQHF. Here the CDR3 DNA reads TGTGCCAGCAGTAGACAGGGTGGAAATCAGCCCCAGCATTTT. The V and J genes are TRBV6-5 and TRBJ1-5; TRBD1 agrees at 7 bases. V dropped 5 bases and J dropped 4; count of bases not matched to a gene: 5. CDR1 and CDR2 from the germline V gene are MNHEY and SVGAGI. This CDR3 spans 14 amino acids.

This rearrangement joins TRBV5-6 to TRBJ1-4, with a possible D match to TRBD1 (6 bases). The CDR3 is 14 residues long. V was shortened by 1 base and J by 8 bases, with 12 bases between the two germline ends. In germline, CDR1 is SGHDT, CDR2 YYEEEE. This CDR3 is CASSLTGTREKLFF. In DNA form, the CDR3 reads TGTGCCAGCAGCTTGACAGGGACTAGAGAAAAACTGTTTTTT. Filled out from reference TRBV5-6 and TRBJ1-4, the complete variable domain reads DAGVTQSPTHLIKTRGQQVTLRCSPKSGHDTVSWYQQALGQGPQFIFQYYEEEERQRGNFPDRFSGHQFPNYSSELNVNALLLGDSALYLCASSLTGTREKLFFGSGTQLSVL.

V and J are TRBV29-1 and TRBJ2-2; 7 positions agree with TRBD1. There are 14 residues in the CDR3. From germline, CDR1 is SQVTM and CDR2 ANQGSEA. Trimming took 6 bases from V and 0 from J; bases not matched to a gene: 4. The CDR3 region is CSVQGSANTGELFF. The CDR3 DNA reads as TGCAGCGTACAGGGGTCCGCGAACACCGGGGAGCTGTTTTTT.

This chain joins TRBV4-3 and TRBJ2-2, with 7 bases lining up with TRBD2. This CDR3 spans 16 amino acids. V gave up 1 base and J gave up 4 bases; unmatched junction bases: 6. Germline lookup yields CDR1 LGHNA and CDR2 YSLEER. CDR3 coding DNA: TGCGCCAGCAGCCAAGGGCTAGCGGTTGCCACCGGGGAGCTGTTTTTT. This codes for CASSQGLAVATGELFF.

V and J are TRBV20-1 and TRBJ1-5; D possibly corresponds to TRBD1 (6 bases). With 3 bases removed from V and 7 bases from J, the gap between germline ends came to 19 bases. The germline V gene has CDR1 DFQATT and CDR2 SNEGSKA (reference sequence). The CDR3 runs to 15 residues. The CDR3 sequence: CSASSGGRRWQPQHF. CDR3 nucleotide sequence: TGCAGTGCTAGTTCGGGGGGGCGGCGGTGGCAGCCCCAGCATTTT.

The rearrangement links TRBV15 to TRBJ1-6, with TRBD1 identical over 7 bases. Germline V gene data show CDR1 as LNHNV and CDR2 as YYDKDF (reference sequence). The CDR3 covers 16 residues. V lost 8 bases and J lost 7; bases outside the gene matches: 14. CDR3 residues: CATHNTGDSWNSPLHF. The CDR3 nucleotides are TGTGCCACCCATAATACAGGGGACTCTTGGAATTCACCCCTCCACTTT.

The rearrangement links TRBV29-1 to TRBJ1-2; 9 nucleotides align to TRBD1. After removal of 5 bases from V and 3 bases from J, the junction contained 7 bases not matched to a gene. Germline CDR1 SQVTM, CDR2 ANQGSEA. The CDR3 extends over 14 amino acids. For the CDR3, the DNA is TGCAGCGTTACCAGACAGGGGGGGGACTATGGCTACACCTTC. This gives the protein CSVTRQGGDYGYTF.

The chain recombines TRBV7-9 with TRBJ2-5, with a possible D match to TRBD2 (6 bases). Between the trimmed V and J ends, which lost 5 bases and 5 bases, there was a span of 12 bases. The CDR3 extends over 13 amino acids. The germline gives CDR1 SEHNR, CDR2 FQNEAQ (reference sequence). CDR3 sequence reads: CASSRGVGETQYF. DNA of the CDR3: TGTGCCAGCAGCCGCGGGGTAGGGGAGACCCAGTACTTC.

This rearrangement joins TRBV6-2 or TRBV6-3 to TRBJ1-5; D is ambiguous. The CDR3 is 12 amino acids. Trimming left V 0 bases short and J 9 bases short, with 6 bases between. The germline V gene has CDR1 MNHEY and CDR2 SVGEGT. CDR3 coding DNA: TGTGCCAGCAGTTACTCATCGTTGCCCCAGCATTTT. This gives the protein CASSYSSLPQHF.

This sequence joins TRBV7-2 and TRBJ1-2, with D perhaps TRBD1 (6 bases). The CDR3 contains 16 residues. Germline CDR1 SGHTA, CDR2 FQGNSA. With 1 base removed from V and 2 bases from J, the gap between germline ends came to 14 bases. The CDR3, as DNA: TGTGCCAGCAGCTTAGTGGTGGGACACCCAAACTATGGCTACACCTTC. Amino acids: CASSLVVGHPNYGYTF.

V gene TRBV27 combines with J gene TRBJ2-7; 9 bases line up with TRBD2. Germline values: CDR1 MNHEY, CDR2 SMNVEV (reference sequence). This CDR3 comprises 14 residues. Trimming at V came to 6 bases and at J to 4 bases, leaving 7 bases not matched to a gene. The CDR3 spells CASSLSGRQYEQYF. CDR3 sequence (DNA): TGTGCCAGCAGCCTTAGCGGGAGACAATACGAGCAGTACTTC.

The chain couples TRBV28 to TRBJ1-1; D gene unclear. CDR1 is MDHEN and CDR2 is SYDVKM in the germline V gene. V was shortened by 3 bases and J by 1 base, with 21 bases between the two germline ends. The CDR3 contains 18 residues. The CDR3 DNA reads TGTGCCAGCAGTTTGTCTTTGTTTTCCAATCGGGAGAACACTGAAGCTTTCTTT. It codes for CASSLSLFSNRENTEAFF.

The chain couples TRBV27 to TRBJ1-3; 9 nucleotides match TRBD1. V shed 6 bases, J shed 0 bases, and the junction held 6 bases outside the gene matches. Per the germline V gene, CDR1 is MNHEY and CDR2 is SMNVEV (reference sequence). This CDR3 contains 16 residues. CDR3 bases: TGTGCCAGCAGGGCAATGACAGGGGGCTCTGGAAACACCATATATTTT. Its protein product is CASRAMTGGSGNTIYF.

V and J are TRBV10-3 and TRBJ1-1, with 9 bases identical to TRBD1. The CDR3 length is 15 residues. The V gene end was trimmed by 6 bases and the J gene end by 3 bases; junction bases not matched to a gene: 8. Germline CDR1 ENHRY, CDR2 SYGVKD. CDR3 protein: CAIRGDRAVDTEAFF. CDR3 sequence (DNA): TGTGCCATCAGGGGGGACAGGGCGGTAGACACTGAAGCTTTCTTT.

The chain carries TRBV15 and TRBJ2-1; tentative D call: TRBD1 (5 bases). V lost 0 bases to trimming and J lost 3 bases, with 15 bases between them. Germline V lookup: CDR1 LNHNV, CDR2 YYDKDF (reference sequence). This CDR3 has 17 residues. CDR3 coding DNA: TGTGCCACCAGCAGAGATAAAGGGTTAGGGGTCTACAATGAGCAGTTCTTC. Its protein product is CATSRDKGLGVYNEQFF.

This clone appeared once. The V and J genes are TRBV18 and TRBJ2-1; 8 bases are shared with TRBD1. CDR3 length equals 15 residues. V lost 2 bases, J lost 9 bases, and 9 bases stayed unmatched. Germline-derived CDR1 and CDR2 are KGHSH and LQKENI. DNA of the CDR3: TGTGCCAGCTCACCATCAGGGGGCGCGGATCCTGAGCAGTTCTTC. It is translated as CASSPSGGADPEQFF.

The chain combines TRBV7-6 with TRBJ1-4, with 8 bases identical to TRBD1. The CDR3 runs 16 residues. Trimming cost V 0 bases and J 16 bases; bases outside gene matches: 16. The germline V gene has CDR1 SGHVS and CDR2 FNYEAQ. The CDR3: CASSLALKDRAYHPFF. The CDR3 DNA sequence: TGTGCCAGCAGCTTAGCGTTAAAGGACAGGGCCTACCATCCGTTTTTT.